This T cell receptor (beta chain) emerged from a study of T cell responses to AZD1222 COVID-19 vaccine. Data came from immunoSEQ multiplex PCR; TCRdb stores just in-frame clones and leaves some out. This sample has more than 140,000 clones, with approximately 88% found just once. Study outcomes and limitations: Repertoire sampling was restricted to post-peak T cell response timepoints. Just a handful of people given AZD1222 tested seropositive at baseline.

In this sample, this clone turned up a few times. The target antigen is unknown. This sample includes further DNA sequences coding for the same CDR3. The CDR3 has 13 amino acids. The V end lost 4 bases, the J end lost 7 bases, and 14 bases lay between the germline ends. Germline-derived CDR1 and CDR2 are SGHRS and YFSETQ. This chain connects TRBV5-1 to TRBJ2-5; D possibly corresponds to TRBD1 (7 bases). The sequence was obtained from an adult in good health. This specimen was peripheral blood, taken on day 0 of AZD1222 vaccination. The DNA for the CDR3 is TGCGCCAGCAGCCCAGGGGGAGGAGGGACCCAGTACTTC. Residues: CASSPGGGGTQYF.